This T cell receptor beta chain was retrieved from a study of CD8+ T cells in alopecia areata. Overall study results and limits: Clonality exceeded that of normal scalp in lesional scalp, most notably in alopecia totalis/universalis.

Cell sorting was performed on pooled cutaneous lymph node cells with CD4, CD8alpha, NKG2D, NKG2ACE and other markers. The sequencing template was cDNA reverse transcribed from extracted RNA. Only in-frame clones appear in the TCRdb table, and some are missing; sequencing was by immunoSEQ multiplex PCR. The profile covers more than 250,000 clones, none occurring a single time. This clone came up a few times. The antigen is unknown. This may be a read error: a much more frequent sequence differs by one nucleotide. Gene names are mouse gene names. Specimen: CD4+ T cells sorted from a lymph node. The receptor was derived from a C3H/HeJ mouse with alopecia areata. MHC haplotype: H2-k.

This CDR3 is CASRDKNQDTQYF. Incomplete CDR3 DNA: TGTGCCAGCAGGGACAAGAACCAAGAC. The chain carries TRBV14 and TRBJ2-5; weak D call: TRBD1 (5 bases). Read sequence stops 4 residues before the CDR3 end, and the germline J gene provides the missing end. Trimming cost V 5 bases and J 0 bases, with 7 bases left between them. CDR1 is SGHDT and CDR2 is FRDEAV in the germline V gene. The length of the CDR3 is 13 residues. The complete variable domain, with remaining parts taken from reference TRBV14 and TRBJ2-5, reads EAGVTQSPRYAVLQEGQAVSFWCDPISGHDTLYWYQQPRDQGPQLLVYFRDEAVIDNSQLPSDRFSAVRPKGTNSTLKIQSAKQGDTATYLCASRDKNQDTQYFGPGTRLLVL.